A single TCR beta chain is shown here with its context. Its antigen is not identified. Generated by immunoSEQ multiplex PCR, the TCRdb table keeps only in-frame clones and is missing some. The table records some 90,000 clones, approximately 84% of them present only once. Germline assignment: CDR1 MNHNY and CDR2 SVGAGI (reference sequence). V was pared by 2 bases and J by 3 bases, with 10 bases between. There are 14 residues in the CDR3. This sample is part of a study of cytomegalovirus exposure and HLA in healthy donors. Study observations and caveats: The classifier reportedly diagnosed cytomegalovirus status with high specificity and sensitivity. The tendency of first-cohort TCR clusters to co-occur in the 100 to 150 validation repertoires was identified by a subsequent analysis. It was around 160 TCR beta chains that were listed as cytomegalovirus-associated.

The specimen was PBMCs. This TCR was recovered from a man in his late teens or twenties in good health and CMV-seropositive. The chain employs TRBV6-6 and TRBJ2-5; the D is unclear. The CDR3 nucleotides are TGTGCCAGCAGTTACGCTCACAGCAAAGAGACCCAGTACTTC. It translates to CASSYAHSKETQYF.